The 6 T cell receptor beta chains in this list originate from one sample, sequenced in a study of T-cell reconstitution after alpha-beta-depleted transplantation in children. Using unique molecular identifiers, the investigators prepared the TCRbeta library. TCRdb reprocessed the PCR reads with MiXCR, giving one entry per CDR3 protein. The table has around 670,000 distinct CDR3 sequences, under 15% seen once. The material sequenced was PBMCs, taken before TCRalphabeta/CD19-depleted stem cell transplant. Source of these receptors: a girl aged 2-10 years with congenital amegakaryocytic thrombocytopenia, due to receive a stem cell transplant.

At least ten counts were recorded for this clonotype. J is TRBJ2-1 and V is TRBV20-1; 8 bases align to TRBD2. The germline CDR1 and CDR2 sequences are DFQATT and SNEGSKA (reference sequence). Germline trimming cut 2 bases from V and 4 bases from J; bases unmatched to any gene: 7. This CDR3 has 15 residues. The CDR3, as DNA: TGCAGTGCTAGATCGGGACTAGGTGATTACAATGAGCAGTTCTTC. Encoded protein: CSARSGLGDYNEQFF.

This clonotype occurred many times. V usage is TRBV12-3 or TRBV12-4 and J usage is TRBJ2-5, with no clear D. The CDR3 runs 16 residues. The V and J ends lost 8 bases and 0 bases respectively, with 19 bases between them. CDR3 in DNA: TGTGCCAGCGGCGCAGGTTACCCTAGGGACCAAGAGACCCAGTACTTC. Translated, it gives CASGAGYPRDQETQYF.

The table lists this clonotype with many counts. V gene TRBV10-3 combines with J gene TRBJ2-1; 7 positions agree with TRBD1. Germline CDR1 ENHRY, CDR2 SYGVKD. The CDR3 contains 15 residues. V dropped 6 bases and J dropped 6; count of bases not matched to a gene: 11. CDR3 amino acids: CAISDREGVGNEQFF. The CDR3 nucleotides are TGTGCCATCAGCGACAGGGAAGGAGTAGGCAATGAGCAGTTCTTC.

This clonotype has ten or more counts. In nucleotides, the CDR3 is TGTGCCAGCAGCCGGAGCGGGAGAAACACCGGGGAGCTGTTTTTT. It is translated as CASSRSGRNTGELFF. The rearrangement joins TRBV7-8 to TRBJ2-2, with 8 bases aligning to TRBD2. V was pared by 5 bases and J by 2 bases, with 4 bases of the junction left unmatched. The CDR3 sequence is 15 residues long. The germline CDR1 and CDR2 sequences are SGHVS and FQNEAQ. The variable domain in full, with the rest retrieved from reference TRBV7-8 and TRBJ2-2, is GAGVSQSPRYKVAKRGQDVALRCDPISGHVSLFWYQQALGQGPEFLTYFQNEAQLDKSGLPSDRFFAERPEGSVSTLKIQRTQQEDSAVYLCASSRSGRNTGELFFGEGSRLTVL.

This clonotype was seen repeatedly, ten times or more. The chain links TRBV10-3 to TRBJ2-7, with TRBD2 as a possible D gene (6 bases). CDR3 length: 17 amino acids. The germline gives CDR1 ENHRY, CDR2 SYGVKD. V was trimmed by 2 bases and J by 0 bases, leaving 17 bases between them. The CDR3 loop reads CAISEPGEVPSSYEQYF. CDR3 DNA sequence: TGTGCCATCAGTGAGCCGGGGGAGGTTCCCAGCTCCTACGAGCAGTACTTC.

This clonotype came up many times. The gene calls are TRBV12-3 or TRBV12-4 and TRBJ2-2; D remains unclear. Trimming took 7 bases from V and 2 from J, leaving 11 bases between them. This CDR3 is 14 amino acids long. In DNA form, the CDR3 reads TGTGCCAGCACCCCCAGACTTAACACCGGGGAGCTGTTTTTT. This sequence encodes CASTPRLNTGELFF.